What follows is one T cell receptor beta chain and its context. Its cognate antigen is unknown. Assay: immunoSEQ multiplex PCR; the TCRdb copy retains only in-frame clones and omits some. Altogether approximately 150,000 clones are present, around nine tenths being singletons, with the ten largest covering roughly 2.5%. The data were obtained in a study of cytomegalovirus exposure and HLA in healthy donors. Germline CDR1 reads SGDLS; CDR2 reads YYNGEE. The CDR3 loop spans 11 amino acids. V lost 3 bases and J 5 bases, leaving 3 bases between the germline ends. Study observations and caveats: Some TCR beta chains (more than 150 of them) were listed as cytomegalovirus-associated. Cytomegalovirus status was reportedly diagnosed by the classifier with high specificity and sensitivity.

The donors belonged to the approximately 110-subject validation cohort, separate from the roughly 650-subject first cohort. The receptor's source is a man younger than 35 in good health and CMV-seropositive. The specimen sequenced was PBMCs. V gene TRBV9 combines with J gene TRBJ2-1; D unresolved. CDR3 in amino acids: CASSADNEQFF. The CDR3 nucleotides are TGTGCCAGCAGCGCCGACAATGAGCAGTTCTTC.